A selection of T cell receptor beta chains follows, all from one sample in a study of T cell repertoires in cytomegalovirus infection. TCRdb recomputed calls from the reads with MiXCR, one row per CDR3 protein. This sample has hundreds of thousands of distinct CDR3 sequences, with roughly a tenth found just once. Material for sequencing was PBMCs. All receptors come from a human donor in good health (CMV status not recorded). Some clones in this sample may be carry-over from other donors' samples. The CDR3 runs from the conserved cysteine through the conserved F or W. A D gene is named only where the DNA matches it firmly. Clone size is stated in some rows and not others, as once, few, many or a class when expanded.

. | . | TRBJ2-2 | TRBV10-3 | TGTGCCATCACCCCTGAGCCGACAGGGAGGGCCACCGGGGAGCTGTTTTTT | CAITPEPTGRATGELFF
TRBD2 | many | TRBJ2-5 | TRBV6-5 | TGTGCCAGCAGTTACTCGAAGTACCTAGCGGGTGAGACCCAGTACTTC | CASSYSKYLAGETQYF
. | many | TRBJ1-3 | TRBV7-2 | TGTGCCAGCAGCCCCGACCAGGCGCGCTCTGGAAACACCATATATTTT | CASSPDQARSGNTIYF
. | many | TRBJ2-2 | TRBV7-9 | TGTGCCAGCAGCTTAGTTGGGGGCACCGGGGAGCTGTTTTTT | CASSLVGGTGELFF
. | many | TRBJ1-2 | TRBV28 | TGTGCCAGCAGTCGTGGGCAGAACTATGGCTACACCTTC | CASSRGQNYGYTF
. | many | TRBJ2-2 | TRBV7-9 | TGTGCCAGCAGCGTGGACTACCCGAACACCGGGGAGCTGTTTTTT | CASSVDYPNTGELFF
TRBD1 | many | TRBJ2-3 | TRBV12-5 | TGTGCTAGTGACCCAGGACAGGGGTCGGGTACAGATACGCAGTATTTT | CASDPGQGSGTDTQYF
. | many | TRBJ1-1 | TRBV28 | TGTGCCAGCAGTTTAACGCGGGCAGGCCATTTTACTGAAGCTTTCTTT | CASSLTRAGHFTEAFF
. | many | TRBJ2-5 | TRBV7-9 | TGTGCCAGCAGTACATTCCGGGACGAAGAGACCCAGTACTTC | CASSTFRDEETQYF
. | many | TRBJ2-7 | TRBV10-3 | TGTGCCATCAGTGAGCAAGGACTGGGTATCTCCTACGAGCAGTACTTC | CAISEQGLGISYEQYF
. | . | TRBJ2-5 | TRBV28 | TGTGCCAGTGGGACAAACCCCAAAGAGACCCAGTACTTC | CASGTNPKETQYF
TRBD1 | many | TRBJ2-1 | TRBV28 | TGTGCCATCAAGGGGACAGTAGATTACAATGAGCAGTTCTTC | CAIKGTVDYNEQFF
. | many | TRBJ2-1 | TRBV7-9 | TGTGCCAGCAGCCATGACCTCGTCGAGCAGTTCTTC | CASSHDLVEQFF
. | . | TRBJ2-5 | TRBV5-1 | TGCGCCAGCAGCTTGTTACGGACAAACCAAGAGACCCAGTACTTC | CASSLLRTNQETQYF
. | many | TRBJ1-1 | TRBV5-8 | TGTGCCAGCACCCTAGGACTGGGGGACACTGAAGCTTTCTTT | CASTLGLGDTEAFF
TRBD2 | many | TRBJ2-5 | TRBV5-4 | TGTGCCAGCAGCCGGGAGGTGACCCGGGAGACCCAGTACTTC | CASSREVTRETQYF
. | many | TRBJ1-1 | TRBV19 | TGTGCCAGTAGTGCACCGACAGGAGGGGCTTTCTTT | CASSAPTGGAFF
TRBD1 | many | TRBJ2-1 | TRBV6-2/TRBV6-3 | TGTGCCAGCAGTTCCCGGGACAGGGACCAGGACTCCTACAATGAGCAGTTCTTC | CASSSRDRDQDSYNEQFF
TRBD1 | . | TRBJ1-1 | TRBV7-9 | TGTGCCAGCAGCCCCATGGGTGGGGGGACAGCGGCTTTCTTT | CASSPMGGGTAAFF
. | many | TRBJ1-5 | TRBV7-2 | TGTGCCAGCAGCTTCCAACATAGCAATCAGCCCCAGCATTTT | CASSFQHSNQPQHF
. | few | TRBJ1-1 | TRBV29-1 | TGCAGCGTTGTCTCTGGACTAGGGGACACTGAAGCTTTCTTT | CSVVSGLGDTEAFF